This T cell receptor beta chain appears in the sequencing data of a study of STAT3 mutations in large granular lymphocyte leukemia. The assay was immunoSEQ multiplex PCR, and TCRdb's table has in-frame clones only and misses some. The table records some 2,400 clones, over 45% of them present only once. As for this clone: Its antigen is still unknown.

The study, taken as a whole, reports: No sample exists from the first appearance of each clone. Every T-cell large granular lymphocyte leukemia patient had at least one immunodominant TCR beta clonotype. Sampling intervals varied between patients and samples.

Sequenced: peripheral blood mononuclear cells. This clonotype was obtained from a man aged 55 to 70 with T-cell large granular lymphocyte leukemia. Some clones in this sample may be carry-over from other donors' samples.

As DNA, the CDR3 is TGTGCCAGCAGTCCCCCAGGGGCCTACGAGCAGTACTTC. Translation: CASSPPGAYEQYF. The gene calls are TRBV6-6 and TRBJ2-7, with D possibly matching TRBD1 (6 bases). The CDR3 is made up of 13 amino acids. Trimming removed 5 bases at V and 2 bases at J, with 10 bases between. The germline V gene encodes CDR1 MNHNY and CDR2 SVGAGI (reference sequence).